One sample yielded the 14 T cell receptor beta chains listed below, sequenced in a study of OX40 agonist ivuxolimab in advanced cancers. Sequencing was performed with immunoSEQ multiplex PCR; in TCRdb, only in-frame clones are kept and a portion is missing. The sample records some 130,000 clones, around 87% being singletons. Sequencing was performed on CD4+ or CD8+ T cells sorted from blood, taken in a trial of the OX40 agonist ivuxolimab. The receptors were gathered from an adult with an advanced solid tumor such as melanoma, head and neck, liver or kidney cancer.

A few counts support this clone. The gene calls are TRBV4-3 and TRBJ2-7; 7 bases agree with TRBD1. Germline CDR1 and CDR2: LGHNA and YSLEER. This CDR3 has 15 residues. V lost 3 bases to trimming and J lost 1 base; unmatched junction nucleotides: 6. As DNA, the CDR3 is TGCGCCAGCAGCCAGCGGACAGGCCCGTCCTACGAGCAGTACTTC. Encoded protein: CASSQRTGPSYEQYF.

This clone has a single count. This rearrangement joins TRBV19 to TRBJ1-2, with 8 bases fitting TRBD1. The CDR3 sequence is 14 residues long. J gave up 4 bases and V 8 bases, and 9 bases lay outside the gene matches. Germline CDR1 LNHDA, CDR2 SQIVND (reference sequence). CDR3 residues: CASFQGAAGYGYTF. CDR3 nucleotides: TGTGCCAGTTTTCAGGGGGCCGCGGGCTATGGCTACACCTTC.

This clone was seen a few times. The gene calls are TRBV10-1 and TRBJ1-6, with D perhaps TRBD1 (6 bases). The germline V gene has CDR1 WNHNN and CDR2 SYGVQD (reference sequence). The CDR3 contains 14 residues. Trimming removed 11 bases from V and 11 bases from J, with 22 bases in between. The CDR3 bases are TGCGCCCCTCGCGGGGGCGGAAACAGTCCACCCCTCCACTTT. Translation: CAPRGGGNSPPLHF.

This chain connects TRBV7-7 to TRBJ2-2; 7 positions match TRBD1. Germline CDR1 SSHAT, CDR2 FNYEAQ (reference sequence). The CDR3 loop spans 15 amino acids. With V trimmed by 3 bases and J by 3 bases, 4 bases remained unmatched. In DNA, the CDR3 is TGTGCCAGCAGCTTCCGGGACAGCCACACCGGGGAGCTGTTTTTT. This codes for CASSFRDSHTGELFF.

The chain uses TRBV5-1 and TRBJ2-2, with 7 bases matching TRBD1. V lost 9 bases and J lost 3; bases outside the gene matches: 8. The CDR3 has 14 residues. Germline CDR1 and CDR2: SGHRS and YFSETQ. Written as DNA, the CDR3 is TGCGCCACATCGACAGGGACGCACACCGGGGAGCTGTTTTTT. Translated, it gives CATSTGTHTGELFF.

The CDR3 DNA is TGTGCCAGCCGGGGATCCGCGGCGTGGGGAAACACCATATATTTT. Encoded protein: CASRGSAAWGNTIYF. The genes are TRBV7-2 and TRBJ1-3; D is ambiguous. The CDR3 extends over 15 amino acids. Germline assignment: CDR1 SGHTA and CDR2 FQGNSA. The V end lost 8 bases, the J end lost 4 bases, and 18 bases lay between the germline ends.

This chain joins TRBV4-3 and TRBJ2-7, with 8 bases lining up with TRBD2. The CDR3 extends over 17 amino acids. The V gene's germline CDR1 is LGHNA and CDR2 YSLEER. With V trimmed by 0 bases and J by 2 bases, 9 bases remained unmatched. CDR3 sequence reads: CASSQERGAAGAYEQYF. The CDR3 bases are TGCGCCAGCAGCCAAGAGAGGGGCGCAGCGGGAGCCTACGAGCAGTACTTC.

Note on this clone: Other DNA sequences within the sample encode an identical CDR3. The chain has TRBV7-2 and TRBJ1-4, with D possibly being TRBD1 (5 bases). In germline, CDR1 is SGHTA, CDR2 FQGNSA. The CDR3 has 14 amino acids. V was shortened by 1 base and J by 4 bases, with 7 bases between the two germline ends. As DNA, the CDR3 is TGTGCCAGCAGCTTAGGTCAGGGTAATGAAAAACTGTTTTTT. It yields the protein CASSLGQGNEKLFF. Together with reference TRBV7-2 and TRBJ1-4, the CDR3 gives the full variable domain: GAGVSQSPSNKVTEKGKDVELRCDPISGHTALYWYRQSLGQGLEFLIYFQGNSAPDKSGLPSDRFSAERTGGSVSTLTIQRTQQEDSAVYLCASSLGQGNEKLFFGSGTQLSVL.

This chain connects TRBV4-1 to TRBJ1-1, with 7 bases identical to TRBD1. Germline lookup yields CDR1 MGHRA and CDR2 YSYEKL. The J segment lost 5 bases and the V segment lost 2 bases, leaving 8 bases of the junction unmatched. The CDR3 length is 15 residues. CDR3 sequence: CASSQRDSEATEAFF. CDR3 coding DNA: TGCGCCAGCAGCCAACGGGACAGCGAAGCAACTGAAGCTTTCTTT.

This chain uses TRBV4-3 with TRBJ2-7; TRBD1 matches at 9 bases. CDR3 length: 18 amino acids. The germline gives CDR1 LGHNA, CDR2 YSLEER. The junction had 14 bases not matched to a gene; V was cut back by 2 bases and J by 3 bases. The DNA for the CDR3 is TGCGCCAGCAGCCAATACCCCACGGGGACAGGGAATTACTACGAGCAGTACTTC. Residues: CASSQYPTGTGNYYEQYF.

J is TRBJ2-2 and V is TRBV11-3; D might be TRBD1 (5 bases). The CDR3 is made up of 16 amino acids. The germline V and J ends were trimmed by 0 bases and 2 bases, with 10 bases remaining between them. Germline V gene data show CDR1 as SGHNT and CDR2 as YENEEA. CDR3 in amino acids: CASSLDQGANTGELFF. The CDR3 region has the DNA TGTGCCAGCAGCTTAGATCAAGGGGCAAACACCGGGGAGCTGTTTTTT.

This rearrangement joins TRBV11-2 to TRBJ1-4, with TRBD1 as a possible D gene (5 bases). Trimming removed 6 bases at V and 4 bases at J, with 12 bases between. CDR1 is SGHAT and CDR2 is FQNNGV in the germline V gene. CDR3 length equals 14 residues. CDR3 sequence reads: CASSVGHGNEKLFF. The CDR3, as DNA: TGTGCCAGCAGTGTCGGACACGGTAATGAAAAACTGTTTTTT. Looking up the rest from reference TRBV11-2 and TRBJ1-4 gives the full variable domain: EAGVAQSPRYKIIEKRQSVAFWCNPISGHATLYWYQQILGQGPKLLIQFQNNGVVDDSQLPKDRFSAERLKGVDSTLKIQPAKLEDSAVYLCASSVGHGNEKLFFGSGTQLSVL.

This clone was observed once. The CDR3 spells CASSGTNLNTEAFF. The CDR3 region has the DNA TGTGCCAGCAGTGGGACCAATTTGAACACTGAAGCTTTCTTT. The chain recombines TRBV2 with TRBJ1-1; the D is unclear. This CDR3 is 14 amino acids long. Trimming took off 4 bases at V and 0 bases at J, with 9 bases between the two ends. Germline lookup yields CDR1 SNHLY and CDR2 FYNNEI. The full variable domain, completed using reference TRBV2 and TRBJ1-1, is EPEVTQTPSHQVTQMGQEVILRCVPISNHLYFYWYRQILGQKVEFLVSFYNNEISEKSEIFDDQFSVERPDGSNFTLKIRSTKLEDSAMYFCASSGTNLNTEAFFGQGTRLTVV.

This clone occurred once. The chain carries TRBV11-2 and TRBJ2-2; 9 nucleotides line up with TRBD1. This CDR3 region has 15 residues. Unmatched junction bases numbered 9, after V lost 8 bases and J lost 5 bases. Germline V gene lookup returns CDR1 SGHAT and CDR2 FQNNGV. The CDR3 DNA follows: TGTGCCAGCGGTAATGTACAGGGGGCGACCGGGGAGCTGTTTTTT. Protein product: CASGNVQGATGELFF. The whole variable domain, filled in from reference TRBV11-2 and TRBJ2-2, reads EAGVAQSPRYKIIEKRQSVAFWCNPISGHATLYWYQQILGQGPKLLIQFQNNGVVDDSQLPKDRFSAERLKGVDSTLKIQPAKLEDSAVYLCASGNVQGATGELFFGEGSRLTVL.